Each of the 28 T cell receptor beta chains below was sequenced from the same sample in a study of beta chain features in type 1 diabetes. Study observations and caveats: The study found moderately but significantly shorter TCRB CDR3s in all four CD4+ subsets of Type 1 diabetes patients.

These TCRs' antigens remain unknown. As every portion of the isolated RNA was reverse transcribed, the sequencing read expressed TCRB transcripts. Clones were sequenced by immunoSEQ multiplex PCR, and TCRdb holds only the in-frame ones, with some missing. This sample has around 250,000 clones; around 24% occur once, and the top ten carry 0.012%. The material sequenced was naive CD4+ T cells from blood. The origin of the receptors is a woman aged 25 to 39 with type 1 diabetes.

This clone was seen a handful of times. The chain is built from TRBV10-3 and TRBJ2-1; 7 positions agree with TRBD1. Losses at the gene ends were 8 bases for V and 8 bases for J; bases not matched to a gene: 3. Germline CDR1 reads ENHRY; CDR2 reads SYGVKD. The CDR3 has 11 amino acids. CDR3 region: CAIGTEDEQFF. CDR3 in DNA: TGTGCCATCGGGACAGAGGATGAGCAGTTCTTC.

The chain recombines TRBV29-1 with TRBJ2-5, with no clear D. TRBJ2-7 matches the DNA end more closely, so the J call is doubtful. Germline loops: CDR1 SQVTM, CDR2 ANQGSEA. CDR3 size: 13 residues. CDR3 protein: CSAQSSLSYEQYF. The CDR3 region has the DNA TGCAGCGCCCAGAGCTCCCTTAGCTACGAGCAGTACTTC.

The chain is built from TRBV27 and TRBJ2-7; 8 nucleotides match TRBD1. The CDR3 has 15 residues. CDR1 is MNHEY, CDR2 SMNVEV, per germline (reference sequence). With V trimmed by 6 bases and J by 0 bases, 7 bases remained unmatched. The CDR3 DNA follows: TGTGCCAGCAGCCCGGACAGGGCCTACTCCTACGAGCAGTACTTC. Translation: CASSPDRAYSYEQYF.

As for this clone: This specimen includes other DNA sequences encoding the same CDR3. The chain employs TRBV5-4 and TRBJ2-5; the D gene is possibly TRBD2 (6 bases). Deletions cut 4 bases from V and 2 bases from J, with 9 bases between. CDR1 SGHNT and CDR2 YYREEE come from the germline V gene (reference sequence). The CDR3 contains 13 residues. The CDR3 loop is CASSRGTQETQYF. CDR3 coding DNA: TGTGCCAGCAGCCGGGGGACTCAAGAGACCCAGTACTTC. The whole variable domain, filled in from reference TRBV5-4 and TRBJ2-5, reads ETGVTQSPTHLIKTRGQQVTLRCSSQSGHNTVSWYQQALGQGPQFIFQYYREEENGRGNFPPRFSGLQFPNYSSELNVNALELDDSALYLCASSRGTQETQYFGPGTRLLVL.

This clone was counted between two and nine times. The chain is built from TRBV5-4 and TRBJ2-7, with unresolved D. V was shortened by 1 base and J by 7 bases, with 9 bases between the two germline ends. Germline loops: CDR1 SGHNT, CDR2 YYREEE (reference sequence). The CDR3 extends over 12 amino acids. Here the CDR3 DNA reads TGTGCCAGCAGCTTGCCTGGCCAGGAGCAGTACTTC. This codes for CASSLPGQEQYF.

V gene TRBV2 combines with J gene TRBJ1-5; 8 nucleotides line up with TRBD1. The CDR3 sequence is 15 residues long. Germline lookup yields CDR1 SNHLY and CDR2 FYNNEI. The junction had 9 bases not matched to a gene; V was cut back by 6 bases and J by 5 bases. The CDR3 nucleotides read TGTGCCAGCAGGGGGGGGACAGGAGGATATCAGCCCCAGCATTTT. As protein: CASRGGTGGYQPQHF.

This chain uses TRBV5-1 with TRBJ2-6, with TRBD1 matching over 11 bases. The CDR3 has 17 amino acids. The V segment lost 3 bases and the J segment 4 bases; nucleotides outside the gene matches: 6. Germline values: CDR1 SGHRS, CDR2 YFSETQ. In DNA form, the CDR3 reads TGCGCCAGCAGCTGGACAGGGGGCGCGTTAGGGGCCAACGTCCTGACTTTC. This translates into CASSWTGGALGANVLTF.

The chain uses TRBV19 and TRBJ2-7; no definite D call. Looked up from germline, CDR1 is LNHDA and CDR2 is SQIVND (reference sequence). CDR3 length: 14 amino acids. V shed 3 bases and J shed 5 bases, with 14 bases lying between them. This CDR3 reads CASSILGPGHEQYF. The CDR3 nucleotides read TGTGCCAGTAGTATCCTCGGCCCAGGCCACGAGCAGTACTTC. Supplemented by reference TRBV19 and TRBJ2-7, the full variable domain reads DGGITQSPKYLFRKEGQNVTLSCEQNLNHDAMYWYRQDPGQGLRLIYYSQIVNDFQKGDIAEGYSVSREKKESFPLTVTSAQKNPTAFYLCASSILGPGHEQYFGPGTRLTVT.

V and J are TRBV30 and TRBJ1-2; TRBD1 matches 8 bases. The germline gives CDR1 GTSNPN, CDR2 SVGIG (reference sequence). The J segment lost 1 base and the V segment lost 4 bases, leaving 5 bases of the junction unmatched. The CDR3 runs 14 residues. The CDR3 reads CAWKDRGHNYGYTF. The DNA for the CDR3 is TGTGCCTGGAAAGACAGGGGTCATAACTATGGCTACACCTTC.

The rearrangement joins TRBV29-1 to TRBJ2-5, with 10 bases identical to TRBD2. J was trimmed by 12 bases and V by 3 bases; bases with no gene match: 10. Germline CDR1 is SQVTM and CDR2 is ANQGSEA. The CDR3 has 13 residues. CDR3 in amino acids: CSVEENLAGVEYF. In nucleotides, the CDR3 is TGCAGCGTTGAGGAAAATCTAGCGGGAGTTGAGTACTTC. Filled out from reference TRBV29-1 and TRBJ2-5, the complete variable domain reads SAVISQKPSRDICQRGTSLTIQCQVDSQVTMMFWYRQQPGQSLTLIATANQGSEATYESGFVIDKFPISRPNLTFSTLTVSNMSPEDSSIYLCSVEENLAGVEYFGPGTRLLVL.

This clone came up a few times. This rearrangement joins TRBV28 to TRBJ1-5, with TRBD1 as a possible D gene (5 bases). This CDR3 is built from 15 residues. The germline gives CDR1 MDHEN, CDR2 SYDVKM. Trimming cost V 5 bases and J 2 bases, with 13 bases left between them. CDR3 nucleotides: TGTGCCAGCAGTCCCGGGACTTTCCGCAATCAGCCCCAGCATTTT. It specifies CASSPGTFRNQPQHF.

This clone was seen a handful of times. The genes are TRBV29-1 and TRBJ1-1, with D unresolved. V shed 2 bases and J shed 2 bases, with 3 bases lying between them. There are 11 residues in the CDR3. Per the germline V gene, CDR1 is SQVTM and CDR2 is ANQGSEA. CDR3: CSVEHNTEAFF. The CDR3 DNA reads as TGCAGCGTTGAACATAACACTGAAGCTTTCTTT. Based on the CDR3 plus reference TRBV29-1 and TRBJ1-1, the full variable domain is SAVISQKPSRDICQRGTSLTIQCQVDSQVTMMFWYRQQPGQSLTLIATANQGSEATYESGFVIDKFPISRPNLTFSTLTVSNMSPEDSSIYLCSVEHNTEAFFGQGTRLTVV.

This chain links TRBV18 with TRBJ2-7; 7 bases match TRBD1. V lost 2 bases, J lost 2 bases, and 3 bases stayed unmatched. In germline, CDR1 is KGHSH, CDR2 LQKENI. This CDR3 has 14 residues. CDR3 protein: CASSPGQAAYEQYF. CDR3 sequence (DNA): TGTGCCAGCTCACCAGGACAGGCGGCCTACGAGCAGTACTTC.

The V call is TRBV5-6, the J call TRBJ2-1; TRBD2 is a possible D gene (6 bases). CDR3 length equals 16 residues. Trimming stripped 0 bases from V and 4 bases from J, with 14 bases between. Germline CDR1 reads SGHDT; CDR2 reads YYEEEE. The CDR3, as DNA: TGTGCCAGCAGCTTGGTGGTTAGCGGCGAGTACAATGAGCAGTTCTTC. Its translation: CASSLVVSGEYNEQFF.

The chain couples TRBV7-2 to TRBJ1-1; D call uncertain. The CDR3 sequence is 13 residues long. The V end lost 2 bases, the J end lost 5 bases, and 9 bases lay between the germline ends. The V gene's germline CDR1 is SGHTA and CDR2 FQGNSA. The CDR3 sequence is CASSLSVWTEAFF. DNA for the CDR3: TGTGCCAGCAGCTTAAGCGTTTGGACTGAAGCTTTCTTT.

This chain links TRBV18 with TRBJ2-6, with a tentative D call TRBD1 (6 bases). CDR1 is KGHSH and CDR2 is LQKENI in the germline V gene. Between the trimmed V and J ends, which lost 6 bases and 1 base, there was a span of 10 bases. This CDR3 has 15 amino acids. The DNA for the CDR3 is TGTGCCAGCTCGTCACAGGGTTCTGGGGCCAACGTCCTGACTTTC. Its protein is CASSSQGSGANVLTF.

The chain carries TRBV29-1 and TRBJ1-2; the D is unclear. CDR1 is SQVTM, CDR2 ANQGSEA, per germline. Trimming stripped 1 base from V and 3 bases from J, with 18 bases between. CDR3 length equals 16 residues. CDR3 nucleotide sequence: TGCAGCGTTGAAGCTGGGAGCGACTACTACCACTATGGCTACACCTTC. Translating gives CSVEAGSDYYHYGYTF.

A few counts support this clone. This chain links TRBV30 with TRBJ2-7, with 8 bases identical to TRBD2. The CDR3 loop spans 12 amino acids. Germline V CDR1 and CDR2: GTSNPN, SVGIG (reference sequence). Trimming cost V 3 bases and J 5 bases; bases outside gene matches: 3. The chain's CDR3 is CAWSPGGDEQYF. Written as DNA, the CDR3 is TGTGCCTGGAGCCCCGGGGGGGACGAGCAGTACTTC.

The genes are TRBV7-8 and TRBJ2-7, with TRBD1 matching over 8 bases. This CDR3 region has 15 residues. The trim removed 5 bases at V and 1 base at J, leaving 7 bases unmatched. Germline CDR1 and CDR2: SGHVS and FQNEAQ. The CDR3 coding sequence is TGTGCCAGCAGCCCGGGGACAGGAGGTTCCTACGAGCAGTACTTC. Protein: CASSPGTGGSYEQYF.

This rearrangement joins TRBV18 to TRBJ1-2; D remains unclear. The CDR3 spans 13 residues. The germline V gene encodes CDR1 KGHSH and CDR2 LQKENI. The germline V and J ends were trimmed by 5 bases and 3 bases, with 10 bases remaining between them. The CDR3 region is CASSVETDYGYTF. For the CDR3, the DNA is TGTGCCAGCTCAGTCGAGACTGACTATGGCTACACCTTC.

The chain combines TRBV7-9 with TRBJ2-7; TRBD1 aligns across 7 bases. This CDR3 comprises 15 residues. J gave up 6 bases and V 4 bases, and 12 bases lay outside the gene matches. Germline assignment: CDR1 SEHNR and CDR2 FQNEAQ (reference sequence). The CDR3 nucleotides are TGTGCCAGCAGCTCCCTCGTGTGGGGGACAGCCGAGCAGTACTTC. It translates to CASSSLVWGTAEQYF.

This clone was recorded a few times. V is TRBV5-1 and J is TRBJ2-5; 13 nucleotides align to TRBD2. This CDR3 has 17 amino acids. V dropped 0 bases and J dropped 4; count of bases not matched to a gene: 6. Germline assignment: CDR1 SGHRS and CDR2 YFSETQ. CDR3 sequence: CASSLARGLAGLETQYF. CDR3 coding DNA: TGCGCCAGCAGCTTGGCTAGGGGACTAGCGGGACTAGAGACCCAGTACTTC. Full variable domain (rest looked up from reference TRBV5-1 and TRBJ2-5): KAGVTQTPRYLIKTRGQQVTLSCSPISGHRSVSWYQQTPGQGLQFLFEYFSETQRNKGNFPGRFSGRQFSNSRSEMNVSTLELGDSALYLCASSLARGLAGLETQYFGPGTRLLVL.

This clone was detected a few times. The chain uses TRBV28 and TRBJ1-5; D is possibly TRBD1 (6 bases). This CDR3 comprises 15 residues. Trimming removed 4 bases from V and 5 bases from J, with 15 bases in between. Per the germline V gene, CDR1 is MDHEN and CDR2 is SYDVKM. This CDR3 is CASSSPQGRHQPQHF. CDR3 DNA sequence: TGTGCCAGCAGTTCTCCGCAGGGGCGCCATCAGCCCCAGCATTTT.

In its sample, this clone was seen a few times. This chain uses TRBV5-4 with TRBJ2-1; the D gene is possibly TRBD2 (5 bases). V gave up 4 bases and J gave up 0 bases, with 8 bases separating them. From germline, CDR1 is SGHNT and CDR2 YYREEE (reference sequence). This CDR3 contains 14 residues. The CDR3: CASSGSSSYNEQFF. DNA for the CDR3: TGTGCCAGCAGCGGGAGTAGCTCCTACAATGAGCAGTTCTTC.

This clone has only a few counts. The genes are TRBV18 and TRBJ2-5, with 8 bases that match TRBD1. The CDR3 length is 13 residues. Germline V gene sequence: CDR1 KGHSH, CDR2 LQKENI. Losses at the gene ends were 6 bases for V and 8 bases for J; bases not matched to a gene: 8. The CDR3 nucleotides read TGTGCCAGCTCGCCTACCGGGACAGGAACCCAGTACTTC. Translated, it gives CASSPTGTGTQYF.

The chain is built from TRBV1 and TRBJ2-3; the DNA was not used to check the table's D call, TRBD2. TRBV1 is a recognized pseudogene. The CDR3 has 14 residues. The CDR3 DNA reads TGCACCAGCAGCCTTGGTAGCCCCCCCCATACGCAGTATTTT. It encodes CTSSLGSPPHTQYF.

The sample holds a few counts of this clone. J is TRBJ2-3 and V is TRBV4-2; 11 bases are a match to TRBD2. Germline trimming cut 4 bases from V and 4 bases from J; bases unmatched to any gene: 16. Germline CDR1 and CDR2: LGHNA and YNFKEQ. This CDR3 region has 19 residues. In nucleotides, the CDR3 is TGTGCCAGCAGCCCGGCCCCCTTCATAGCGGGAGGGCCAGCAGATACGCAGTATTTT. Its translation is CASSPAPFIAGGPADTQYF.

The table lists this clone with a few counts. V gene TRBV10-3 combines with J gene TRBJ2-1; D gene ambiguous. The CDR3 sequence is 15 residues long. Between the trimmed V and J ends, which lost 3 bases and 0 bases, there was a span of 9 bases. Germline V gene sequence: CDR1 ENHRY, CDR2 SYGVKD. The CDR3 nucleotides are TGTGCCATCAGTGATATAGTAAGCTCCTACAATGAGCAGTTCTTC. This encodes CAISDIVSSYNEQFF.